This T cell receptor beta chain derives from a study of blood T cell repertoires in COVID-19. Study-wide background: The study drew acute and convalescent COVID-19 samples from the United States, Italy and Spain.

Germline loops: CDR1 LGHNA, CDR2 YSLEER. The CDR3 is made up of 15 amino acids. V was trimmed by 0 bases and J by 6 bases, leaving 15 bases between them. Authors' methods: By means of reference gene primer amplification, nucleated cell counts were estimated. Assay used: immunoSEQ multiplex PCR; TCRdb lists only in-frame clones, some missing. V and J calls plus clone size are reproduced from that table; the DNA served to infer D and trimming. Of around 50,000 clones in the sample, around 89% were seen once. The table lists this clone with a few counts. The chain couples TRBV4-3 to TRBJ2-7; TRBD1 is a possible D gene (6 bases). The material sequenced was peripheral blood. The TCR sequence derives from a human donor in a cohort sampled during active COVID-19. CDR3 nucleotide sequence: TGCGCCAGCAGCCAAGATAGGGGGACACCCCTCGAGCAGTACTTC. Translated, it gives CASSQDRGTPLEQYF.